The rows below give T cell receptor beta chains drawn from one sample of a study of monozygotic twins with inflammatory bowel disease. TCRdb derives one entry per CDR3 protein from the 5' RACE reads, leaving out DNA. The sample features approximately 85,000 distinct CDR3 sequences, with roughly 7% in its top ten. The sequencing input was blood. The source is a human donor with ulcerative colitis or Crohn's disease, or a healthy co-twin of an affected twin (not recorded which). Both conserved end residues are part of each CDR3. Each record gives: V gene, J gene, CDR3 protein.

>TRBV5-1|TRBJ2-5
CASSYDQETQYF
>TRBV20-1|TRBJ2-3
CSTLSGSSTDTQYF
>TRBV19|TRBJ1-1
CASSIGIGTEAFF
>TRBV5-6|TRBJ2-1
CASGKEAATYNEQFF
>TRBV5-1|TRBJ1-1
CASSSDPTTEAFF
>TRBV3-1|TRBJ2-6
CASSQVYRATSSGANVLTF
>TRBV7-9|TRBJ1-2
CASRHRDSKEGRSGYTF
>TRBV3-1|TRBJ2-3
CASSPRSGGSTDTQYF
>TRBV12-3/TRBV12-4|TRBJ1-2
CASNSGTGWVKSYTF
>TRBV5-1|TRBJ2-1
CASSPKGMGSYNEQFF
>TRBV18|TRBJ2-1
CASSPPVSSYNEQFF
>TRBV5-1|TRBJ1-1
CASSHGHWGTEAFF